These T cell receptor beta chains were read from a single sample in a study of shared clonotypes between healthy human individuals. Measured with immunoSEQ multiplex PCR; TCRdb has only the in-frame clones, and not every one. There are about 470,000 clones in the sample; 70% to 80% occur only once, and under 15% lies in the top ten. What was sequenced was PBMCs. All receptors derive from a woman in her forties in good health. Some clones in this sample may be carry-over from other donors' samples. Both conserved end residues are part of each CDR3. A D gene is named only where the DNA matches it firmly. Expanded clones get a size class; other rows say once, few or many, or leave the size out.

d_gene: -
abundance: -
j_gene: TRBJ1-1
v_gene: TRBV10-2
CDR3aa: CATLDINTEAFF
CDR3nt: TGCGCCACCTTAGACATTAACACTGAAGCTTTCTTT

d_gene: TRBD1
abundance: -
j_gene: TRBJ2-1
v_gene: TRBV5-4
CDR3aa: CASSFEGASGYNEQFF
CDR3nt: TGTGCCAGCAGCTTCGAGGGGGCAAGTGGCTACAATGAGCAGTTCTTC

d_gene: TRBD1
abundance: few
j_gene: TRBJ2-3
v_gene: TRBV7-2
CDR3aa: CASSFGQGPFTDTQYF
CDR3nt: TGTGCCAGCAGCTTCGGACAGGGCCCTTTCACAGATACGCAGTATTTT

d_gene: -
abundance: -
j_gene: TRBJ2-2
v_gene: TRBV7-9
CDR3aa: CASSPLPGTVSNTGELFF
CDR3nt: TGTGCCAGCAGCCCCCTCCCGGGGACCGTTTCGAACACCGGGGAGCTGTTTTTT

d_gene: -
abundance: -
j_gene: TRBJ2-3
v_gene: TRBV27
CDR3aa: CASSSRALGTDTQYF
CDR3nt: TGTGCCAGCAGTTCCAGAGCGCTTGGCACAGATACGCAGTATTTT

d_gene: -
abundance: -
j_gene: TRBJ2-3
v_gene: TRBV18
CDR3aa: CASSSQTGGTDTQYF
CDR3nt: TGTGCCAGCTCATCTCAAACGGGGGGCACAGATACGCAGTATTTT

d_gene: TRBD2
abundance: -
j_gene: TRBJ2-2
v_gene: TRBV5-5
CDR3aa: CASSRTSGTLRGPTGELFF
CDR3nt: TGTGCCAGCAGCCGGACTAGCGGGACTCTCCGGGGTCCCACCGGGGAGCTGTTTTTT

d_gene: -
abundance: -
j_gene: TRBJ2-1
v_gene: TRBV11-2
CDR3aa: CASSLAGVDYNEQFF
CDR3nt: TGTGCCAGCAGCTTAGCGGGAGTGGACTACAATGAGCAGTTCTTC

d_gene: -
abundance: -
j_gene: TRBJ1-1
v_gene: TRBV6-5
CDR3aa: CASSWTRARTEAFF
CDR3nt: TGTGCCAGCAGCTGGACCAGGGCCAGGACTGAAGCTTTCTTT

d_gene: TRBD2
abundance: -
j_gene: TRBJ2-7
v_gene: TRBV6-6
CDR3aa: CASSDLAGTYEQYF
CDR3nt: TGTGCCAGCAGTGACCTAGCGGGGACCTACGAGCAGTACTTC

d_gene: -
abundance: -
j_gene: TRBJ1-1
v_gene: TRBV27
CDR3aa: CASSLYGGGNTEAFF
CDR3nt: TGTGCCAGCAGTTTATACGGGGGGGGAAACACTGAAGCTTTCTTT

d_gene: TRBD1
abundance: -
j_gene: TRBJ1-4
v_gene: TRBV27
CDR3aa: CASSKDRDTTNEKLFF
CDR3nt: TGTGCCAGCAGCAAGGACAGGGACACAACTAATGAAAAACTGTTTTTT

d_gene: -
abundance: many
j_gene: TRBJ2-4
v_gene: TRBV10-3
CDR3aa: CAISVEGDGIQYF
CDR3nt: TGTGCCATCAGTGTGGAGGGAGACGGCATTCAGTACTTC

d_gene: -
abundance: -
j_gene: TRBJ2-7
v_gene: TRBV7-2
CDR3aa: CASSLAEYEQYF
CDR3nt: TGTGCCAGCAGCTTAGCAGAATACGAGCAGTACTTC

d_gene: -
abundance: -
j_gene: TRBJ1-2
v_gene: TRBV7-8
CDR3aa: CASSQTNYGYTF
CDR3nt: TGTGCCAGCAGCCAGACTAACTATGGCTACACCTTC

d_gene: -
abundance: -
j_gene: TRBJ1-2
v_gene: TRBV5-6
CDR3aa: CASSLESRGYGYTF
CDR3nt: TGTGCCAGCAGCTTGGAGTCCAGGGGTTATGGCTACACCTTC

d_gene: TRBD2
abundance: -
j_gene: TRBJ2-3
v_gene: TRBV28
CDR3aa: CATGLAGSTDTQYF
CDR3nt: TGTGCCACCGGACTAGCGGGAAGCACAGATACGCAGTATTTT

d_gene: -
abundance: -
j_gene: TRBJ2-3
v_gene: TRBV30
CDR3aa: CAWSVLGRGTDTQYF
CDR3nt: TGTGCCTGGAGTGTACTCGGGAGAGGTACTGATACGCAGTATTTT

d_gene: -
abundance: -
j_gene: TRBJ2-1
v_gene: TRBV11-2
CDR3aa: CASSLEGTFLDEQFF
CDR3nt: TGTGCCAGCAGCTTAGAAGGGACCTTCCTGGATGAGCAGTTCTTC

d_gene: TRBD2
abundance: -
j_gene: TRBJ2-3
v_gene: TRBV27
CDR3aa: CASSPGTSKSTDTQYF
CDR3nt: TGTGCCAGCAGTCCCGGGACTAGCAAAAGCACAGATACGCAGTATTTT

d_gene: TRBD2
abundance: -
j_gene: TRBJ2-2
v_gene: TRBV9
CDR3aa: CASSVRAGSNTGELFF
CDR3nt: TGTGCCAGCAGCGTCAGAGCGGGATCGAACACCGGGGAGCTGTTTTTT

d_gene: TRBD2
abundance: -
j_gene: TRBJ2-4
v_gene: TRBV29-1
CDR3aa: CSVGGEVAGGWRDIQYF
CDR3nt: TGCAGCGTTGGAGGGGAGGTAGCGGGAGGGTGGAGAGACATTCAGTACTTC

d_gene: -
abundance: few
j_gene: TRBJ2-5
v_gene: TRBV7-3
CDR3aa: CASSQLAGETQYF
CDR3nt: TGTGCCAGCAGCCAATTAGCAGGAGAGACCCAGTACTTC

d_gene: TRBD2
abundance: few
j_gene: TRBJ2-1
v_gene: TRBV2
CDR3aa: CASFGSGSKSNEQFF
CDR3nt: TGTGCCAGCTTTGGGAGCGGGAGTAAGAGCAATGAGCAGTTCTTC

d_gene: -
abundance: many
j_gene: TRBJ2-7
v_gene: TRBV6-1
CDR3aa: CASSESGRVGYEQYF
CDR3nt: TGTGCCAGCAGTGAGTCCGGGCGGGTGGGCTACGAGCAGTACTTC

d_gene: -
abundance: -
j_gene: TRBJ1-1
v_gene: TRBV25-1
CDR3aa: CASSGFRTTNTEAFF
CDR3nt: TGTGCCAGCAGTGGGTTTCGGACGACGAACACTGAAGCTTTCTTT

d_gene: -
abundance: -
j_gene: TRBJ1-4
v_gene: TRBV30
CDR3aa: CAWSLDRYNEKLFF
CDR3nt: TGTGCCTGGAGTTTGGACAGATATAATGAAAAACTGTTTTTT

d_gene: -
abundance: -
j_gene: TRBJ2-7
v_gene: TRBV6-5
CDR3aa: CASAKGGEPWEQYF
CDR3nt: TGTGCCAGCGCTAAGGGGGGGGAACCTTGGGAGCAGTACTTC

d_gene: TRBD1
abundance: -
j_gene: TRBJ2-1
v_gene: TRBV19
CDR3aa: CASSIGQGAWNEQFF
CDR3nt: TGTGCCAGTAGTATCGGACAGGGGGCGTGGAATGAGCAGTTCTTC

d_gene: -
abundance: once
j_gene: TRBJ2-7
v_gene: TRBV5-1
CDR3aa: CASSLGGGNEQYF
CDR3nt: TGCGCCAGCAGCTTGGGTGGGGGAAACGAGCAGTACTTC